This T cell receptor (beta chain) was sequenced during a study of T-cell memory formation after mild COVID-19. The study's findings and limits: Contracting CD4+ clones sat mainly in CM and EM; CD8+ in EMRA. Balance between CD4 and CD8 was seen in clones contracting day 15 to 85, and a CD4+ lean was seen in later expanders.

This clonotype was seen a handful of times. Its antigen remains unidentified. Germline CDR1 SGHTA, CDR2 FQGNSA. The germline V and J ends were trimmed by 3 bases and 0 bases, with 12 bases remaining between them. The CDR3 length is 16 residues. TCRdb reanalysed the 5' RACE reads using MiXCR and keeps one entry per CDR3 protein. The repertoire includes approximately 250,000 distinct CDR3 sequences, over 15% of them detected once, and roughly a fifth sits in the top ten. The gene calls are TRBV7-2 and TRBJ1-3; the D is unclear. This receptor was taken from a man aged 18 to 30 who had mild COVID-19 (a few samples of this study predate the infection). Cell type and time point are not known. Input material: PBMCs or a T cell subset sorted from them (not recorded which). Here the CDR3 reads CASSFGNRASGNTIYF. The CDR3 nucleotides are TGTGCCAGCAGCTTCGGGAACAGAGCCTCTGGAAACACCATATATTTT. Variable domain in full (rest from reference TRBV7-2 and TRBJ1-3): GAGVSQSPSNKVTEKGKDVELRCDPISGHTALYWYRQSLGQGLEFLIYFQGNSAPDKSGLPSDRFSAERTGGSVSTLTIQRTQQEDSAVYLCASSFGNRASGNTIYFGEGSWLTVV.